The rows below give T cell receptor beta chains drawn from one sample of a study of CD8 T cells in ankylosing spondylitis. TCRdb itself ran the 5' RACE reads through MiXCR, one entry per CDR3 protein. The sample records about 340,000 distinct CDR3 sequences, approximately 14% being singletons. The sample taken for sequencing was blood, either unsorted or a sorted T cell fraction (not recorded which). All receptors derive from a male donor with ankylosing spondylitis or in good health (not recorded which). The CDR3 runs from the conserved cysteine through the conserved F or W. The D gene is left open where the match is weak. Clone size is shown for a subset of rows, as once, few, many or a class of expanded clone.

few,-,TRBJ2-3,TRBV5-1,TGCGCCAGCCGCCGTGGTCTGGGCACAGATACGCAGTATTTT,CASRRGLGTDTQYF
many,TRBD1,TRBJ2-5,TRBV6-1,TGTGCCAGCAGTCCGGACAGGGGGCGAGAGACCCAGTACTTC,CASSPDRGRETQYF
few,TRBD1,TRBJ1-4,TRBV6-1,TGTGCCAGCAGTCTCCGGACAGGCGCTGAAAAACTGTTTTTT,CASSLRTGAEKLFF
few,TRBD1,TRBJ1-2,TRBV19,TGTGCCAGTAGTATGCTCAGGGGGAACTATGGCTACACCTTC,CASSMLRGNYGYTF
-,TRBD2,TRBJ2-4,TRBV3-1,TGTGCCAGCAGCCCGGGACTAGCGGGGTACATTCAGTACTTC,CASSPGLAGYIQYF
-,-,TRBJ2-5,TRBV5-1,TGCGCCAGCAGCGGCCCCGGCCAAGAGACCCAGTACTTC,CASSGPGQETQYF
many,-,TRBJ1-4,TRBV12-3/TRBV12-4,TGTGCCAGCAGTTTTCGCGGACAGATCGCAACTAATGAAAAACTGTTTTTT,CASSFRGQIATNEKLFF
few,-,TRBJ1-4,TRBV20-1,TGCAGTGCTAGAGATCGGCCGGGGGCTAATGAAAAACTGTTTTTT,CSARDRPGANEKLFF
-,-,TRBJ2-1,TRBV12-3/TRBV12-4,TGTGCCAGCAGCCTCAGGGGGGGTTTTACCTACAATGAGCAGTTCTTC,CASSLRGGFTYNEQFF
few,TRBD2,TRBJ2-7,TRBV5-1,TGCGCCAGCAGCCCCTCTGGCGGGAGTAATCAAGAGCAGTACTTC,CASSPSGGSNQEQYF